Below, 20 T cell receptor beta chains from the same sample are listed, as sequenced in a study of T-cell memory formation after mild COVID-19. Using its own MiXCR run on the 5' RACE reads, TCRdb lists one record per CDR3 protein. Altogether about 430,000 distinct CDR3 sequences are present, roughly 18% being singletons, with the ten largest covering 20% to 25%. The sample consisted of PBMCs or a T cell subset sorted from them (not recorded which). These receptors were collected from a man between 18 and 29 years old who had mild COVID-19 (a few samples of this study predate the infection). Cell type and time point are not known.

This clonotype was seen a few times. The chain employs TRBV20-1 and TRBJ1-5; 7 nucleotides match TRBD1. The V gene's germline CDR1 is DFQATT and CDR2 SNEGSKA (reference sequence). V was pared by 6 bases and J by 5 bases, with 7 bases of the junction left unmatched. The CDR3 spans 13 residues. The CDR3: CSARQGDYQPQHF. For the CDR3, the DNA is TGCAGTGCGAGACAGGGAGATTATCAGCCCCAGCATTTT.

CDR3 residues: CASREGAPEAFF. CDR3 nucleotide sequence: TGTGCCAGCAGGGAGGGGGCGCCTGAAGCTTTCTTT. V and J are TRBV28 and TRBJ1-1, with 7 bases aligning to TRBD1. Germline V gives CDR1 MDHEN, CDR2 SYDVKM. V shed 6 bases, J shed 6 bases, and the junction held 4 bases outside the gene matches. The CDR3 spans 12 residues.

In this sample, this clonotype turned up a few times. The chain couples TRBV6-5 to TRBJ1-1, with D uncertain. The CDR3 is made up of 15 amino acids. V was clipped by 0 bases and J by 0 bases, with 8 bases between them. Germline V gene lookup returns CDR1 MNHEY and CDR2 SVGAGI. CDR3 in DNA: TGTGCCAGCAGTTACTCTCGGGCTCTGAACACTGAAGCTTTCTTT. This sequence encodes CASSYSRALNTEAFF.

The rearrangement joins TRBV4-1 to TRBJ1-5; D remains unclear. Germline CDR1 is MGHRA and CDR2 is YSYEKL. This CDR3 region has 16 residues. Trimming cost V 1 base and J 4 bases, with 14 bases left between them. The CDR3 nucleotides are TGCGCCAGCAGCCAAGCCGACGACGTGGGGAATCAGCCCCAGCATTTT. Translating it yields CASSQADDVGNQPQHF.

V usage is TRBV5-1 and J usage is TRBJ2-5; D is unclear. Trimming shortened V by 0 bases and J by 5 bases, and 8 bases separated the two germline ends. CDR1 and CDR2 from the germline V gene are SGHRS and YFSETQ. This CDR3 is built from 13 residues. The CDR3 DNA sequence: TGCGCCAGCAGCTTGGTGCAGGATGAGACCCAGTACTTC. The encoded protein is CASSLVQDETQYF.

This clonotype occurred a few times. The rearrangement joins TRBV5-1 to TRBJ1-6, with 10 positions matching TRBD1. Germline trimming cut 2 bases from V and 9 bases from J; bases unmatched to any gene: 2. CDR1 and CDR2 from the germline V gene are SGHRS and YFSETQ. The CDR3 sequence is 14 residues long. As DNA, the CDR3 is TGCGCCAGCAGCTTCGACAGGGGGCCTTCACCCCTCCACTTT. Protein sequence: CASSFDRGPSPLHF.

The chain employs TRBV6-1 and TRBJ2-1; D gene ambiguous. V lost 6 bases and J lost 2, with 8 bases in between. Germline CDR1 reads MNHNS; CDR2 reads SASEGT. The CDR3 is 13 residues long. The CDR3 sequence is CASRYSPYNEQFF. The CDR3, as DNA: TGTGCCAGCAGGTACTCTCCCTACAATGAGCAGTTCTTC.

In its sample, this clonotype was seen a few times. V usage is TRBV7-3 and J usage is TRBJ2-7; 7 bases agree with TRBD1. This CDR3 is 13 amino acids long. V trimming: 4 bases; J trimming: 5 bases; junction bases outside the gene matches: 5. Germline CDR1 is SGHTA and CDR2 is FQGTGA. Here the CDR3 reads CASSWDSLNEQYF. CDR3 in DNA: TGTGCCAGCAGCTGGGACAGCCTAAACGAGCAGTACTTC.

V usage is TRBV6-5 and J usage is TRBJ2-2; 7 nucleotides align to TRBD1. This CDR3 comprises 16 residues. V gave up 2 bases and J gave up 3 bases; unmatched junction bases: 6. In germline, CDR1 is MNHEY, CDR2 SVGAGI. This CDR3 reads CASSYGAGGYTGELFF. Written as DNA, the CDR3 is TGTGCCAGCAGTTACGGGGCAGGGGGTTACACCGGGGAGCTGTTTTTT.

This rearrangement joins TRBV9 to TRBJ2-2; TRBD1 agrees at 7 bases. Germline loops: CDR1 SGDLS, CDR2 YYNGEE. This CDR3 is built from 15 residues. The V segment lost 2 bases and the J segment 5 bases; nucleotides outside the gene matches: 6. This chain's CDR3 is CASSVTGKGTGELFF. The CDR3, as DNA: TGTGCCAGCAGCGTGACAGGGAAGGGGACCGGGGAGCTGTTTTTT. Filled out from reference TRBV9 and TRBJ2-2, the complete variable domain reads DSGVTQTPKHLITATGQRVTLRCSPRSGDLSVYWYQQSLDQGLQFLIQYYNGEERAKGNILERFSAQQFPDLHSELNLSSLELGDSALYFCASSVTGKGTGELFFGEGSRLTVL.

The chain employs TRBV11-2 and TRBJ2-6, with D possibly matching TRBD2 (5 bases). Trimming stripped 4 bases from V and 3 bases from J, with 13 bases between. Germline-derived CDR1 and CDR2 are SGHAT and FQNNGV. The CDR3 spans 16 residues. The CDR3 region is CASSSFWEYGANVLTF. CDR3 sequence (DNA): TGTGCCAGCAGCTCCTTCTGGGAGTATGGGGCCAACGTCCTGACTTTC.

There are a few counts of this clonotype. This rearrangement joins TRBV6-5 to TRBJ1-5, with D maybe TRBD1 (5 bases). CDR3 length: 19 amino acids. In germline, CDR1 is MNHEY, CDR2 SVGAGI. With 1 base removed from V and 2 bases from J, the gap between germline ends came to 21 bases. In nucleotides, the CDR3 is TGTGCCAGCAGTTACTTAACCCCCGCCTTTGGGGGTGGCAATCAGCCCCAGCATTTT. It encodes CASSYLTPAFGGGNQPQHF.

This clonotype came up many times. The chain recombines TRBV7-2 with TRBJ2-7; D not certain. The CDR3 runs 13 residues. V lost 3 bases to trimming and J lost 2 bases, with 8 bases between them. CDR1 and CDR2 (germline): SGHTA, FQGNSA. The CDR3 reads CASSLQSTYEQYV. The CDR3 DNA sequence: TGTGCCAGCAGCTTGCAGAGCACCTACGAGCAGTACGTC.

This clonotype was observed a handful of times. The chain links TRBV27 to TRBJ2-1; 12 bases match TRBD2. CDR1 is MNHEY and CDR2 is SMNVEV in the germline V gene (reference sequence). Unmatched junction bases numbered 3, after V lost 5 bases and J lost 1 base. CDR3 length: 16 amino acids. In nucleotides, the CDR3 is TGTGCCAGCAGTGTACTAGCGGGGGGATCCTACAATGAGCAGTTCTTC. It is translated as CASSVLAGGSYNEQFF.

The rearrangement links TRBV6-5 to TRBJ1-2; D perhaps matches TRBD1 (5 bases). Germline V gene sequence: CDR1 MNHEY, CDR2 SVGAGI. Trimming left V 0 bases short and J 7 bases short, with 12 bases between. The CDR3 spans 14 residues. CDR3 loop: CASSYSRGASGYTF. CDR3 DNA: TGTGCCAGCAGTTACTCGAGAGGGGCGTCTGGCTACACCTTC.

This clonotype was recorded a few times. This chain links TRBV7-9 with TRBJ2-7; D is undetermined. The CDR3 spans 14 residues. The germline V gene has CDR1 SEHNR and CDR2 FQNEAQ (reference sequence). Trimming cost V 5 bases and J 11 bases, with 22 bases left between them. CDR3 region: CASSQSGTISSEYF. The CDR3 DNA sequence: TGTGCCAGCAGCCAATCCGGCACCATCTCGTCGGAGTACTTC.

This clonotype was recorded a few times. The chain combines TRBV27 with TRBJ1-6; the match to TRBD1 covers 7 bases. This CDR3 spans 16 amino acids. The V and J ends lost 6 bases and 10 bases, in that order; junction bases with no gene match: 15. Germline values: CDR1 MNHEY, CDR2 SMNVEV (reference sequence). The CDR3 DNA reads as TGTGCCAGCAGCCCTGGGACAGCCGGGTTACCGTCACCCCTCCACTTT. Protein: CASSPGTAGLPSPLHF.

The chain carries TRBV5-1 and TRBJ2-2; TRBD1 is a possible D gene (5 bases). This CDR3 region has 16 residues. V lost 4 bases and J lost 5, with 18 bases in between. The germline V gene has CDR1 SGHRS and CDR2 YFSETQ. The CDR3 DNA follows: TGCGCCAGCAGCACGACCAGGGTCGACGGGACCGGGGAGCTGTTTTTT. Its protein is CASSTTRVDGTGELFF.

This chain uses TRBV9 with TRBJ1-5, with no clear D. The CDR3 loop spans 13 amino acids. The V end lost 0 bases, the J end lost 7 bases, and 8 bases lay between the germline ends. CDR1 is SGDLS and CDR2 is YYNGEE in the germline V gene. For the CDR3, the DNA is TGTGCCAGCAGCGTAGGGAGTTACCAGCCCCAGCATTTT. It yields the protein CASSVGSYQPQHF.

This rearrangement joins TRBV4-3 to TRBJ1-6, with unresolved D. Germline values: CDR1 LGHNA, CDR2 YSLEER. There are 15 residues in the CDR3. The V and J ends lost 0 bases and 10 bases respectively, with 13 bases between them. Written as DNA, the CDR3 is TGCGCCAGCAGCCAAGATCGGTTGGCCACATCACCCCTCCACTTT. It is translated as CASSQDRLATSPLHF.